What follows describes a single TCR beta chain. No antigen is known for it. Per the germline V gene, CDR1 is SNHLY and CDR2 is FYNNEI. This CDR3 has 17 residues. The ends were cut back, 2 bases at V and 2 bases at J, with 18 bases in the middle. This specimen belongs to a study of shared clonotypes between healthy human individuals. Study-level background: The study drew on two women and three men aged 18 to 49 as donors. Study-level points and caveats: Generation of non-shared clonotypes was less probable than generation of clonotypes shared by all four donors.

The donor population consisted of healthy HIV-negative adults with no recent acute infections or vaccinations. Assay runs were performed at deep level. Sequencing used immunoSEQ multiplex PCR; TCRdb keeps in-frame clones, though not all of them. The table lists about 610,000 clones, almost 97% of them singletons. Material: naive CD4+ T cells sorted from blood. Specified subset: CD45RA+ positively selected. The TCR comes from a woman aged 30 to 39 in good health. V is TRBV2 and J is TRBJ1-1, with D possibly TRBD1 on 5 matching bases. CDR3 sequence: CASSEYAGLGANTEAFF. The CDR3 DNA reads as TGTGCCAGCAGTGAATACGCAGGACTTGGGGCCAACACTGAAGCTTTCTTT.